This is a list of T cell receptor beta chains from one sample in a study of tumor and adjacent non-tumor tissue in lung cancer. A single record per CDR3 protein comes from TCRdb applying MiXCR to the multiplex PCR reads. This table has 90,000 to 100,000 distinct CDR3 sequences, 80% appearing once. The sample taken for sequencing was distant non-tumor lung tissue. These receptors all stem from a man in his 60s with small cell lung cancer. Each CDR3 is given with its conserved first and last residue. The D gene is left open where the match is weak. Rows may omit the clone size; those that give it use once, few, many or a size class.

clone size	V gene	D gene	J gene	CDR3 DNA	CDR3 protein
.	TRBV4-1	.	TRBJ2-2	TGCGCCAGCATCCAATACGACAGAAACACCGGGGAGCTTTTTTTT	CASIQYDRNTGELFF
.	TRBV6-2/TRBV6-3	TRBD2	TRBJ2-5	TGTGTCAGCAGCTACTCCCGACTAGCGGGAGGGTTCATTGAGACCCAGTACTTC	CVSSYSRLAGGFIETQYF
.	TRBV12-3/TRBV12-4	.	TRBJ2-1	TGTGACAGCAGTTTTGGCAGTTACAATGAGCAGTTCTTC	CDSSFGSYNEQFF
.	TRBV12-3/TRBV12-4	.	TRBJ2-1	TGTGCCAGGAGTTCCAGCACAGAGCACAATGAGCAGTTCTTC	CARSSSTEHNEQFF
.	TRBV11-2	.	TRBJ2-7	TGTGCCAACAGCTCGACCTATGGTGAGCAGTACTTC	CANSSTYGEQYF
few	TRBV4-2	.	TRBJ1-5	TGTGTCAGCAGCCAAGAGTACGGGAATCAGCCCCAGCATTTT	CVSSQEYGNQPQHF
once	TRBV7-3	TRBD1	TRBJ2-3	TGTGCCAGCAGCTTACGACAGGGGATGTCGGATACGCAGTGTTTT	CASSLRQGMSDTQCF
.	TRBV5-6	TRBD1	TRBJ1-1	TGTGACAGCAGCTTGGCCCCAACCGGGACAGAGGCTTTCTTT	CDSSLAPTGTEAFF
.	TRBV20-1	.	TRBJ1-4	TGCAGTGCCCAAATGCCTAATGAGAAACTGTTTTTT	CSAQMPNEKLFF
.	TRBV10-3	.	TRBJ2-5	TGTGCCATCGCGGGGAGGAACGGACAAGAGACCAAGTACTTC	CAIAGRNGQETKYF
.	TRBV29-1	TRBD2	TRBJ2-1	TGCAGCGGGGCGGGAGACTCCTACAATGAACAGTCCTTC	CSGAGDSYNEQSF
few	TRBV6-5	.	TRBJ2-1	TGTGCCAGCAGTTACTCGATCCGGGGGCTAGCCGACAATGAGCAGTTCTTC	CASSYSIRGLADNEQFF
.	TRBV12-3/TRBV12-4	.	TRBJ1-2	TGTGCCAGCAGTTCACACCAGGGGACAAACTATGGCTACACCTTC	CASSSHQGTNYGYTF
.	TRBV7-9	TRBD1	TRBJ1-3	TGTGCCACTGGGACAGGAGGTACTGGAAACGCCATATATTTT	CATGTGGTGNAIYF
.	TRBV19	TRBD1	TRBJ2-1	TGTGCCAGTAACCCTGGGACAGGCGAATACAATGGGCAGTTCTTC	CASNPGTGEYNGQFF
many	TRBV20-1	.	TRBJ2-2	TGCAGTGCTAGAGTGGAAGGGCCCGGGGAGCTGTTTTTT	CSARVEGPGELFF
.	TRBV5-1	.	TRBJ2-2	TGCGCCAGCTGCTTGGAGACCGGGACCTACACCGGGGAGCTGTTTTTC	CASCLETGTYTGELFF
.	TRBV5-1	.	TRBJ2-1	TGCGCCAGCGCCCCACTAGTAGGCTACAATGAGCAGTTCTTC	CASAPLVGYNEQFF
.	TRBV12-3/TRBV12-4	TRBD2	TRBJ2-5	TGTTCCACCGGGAGGCGTGGGAGGCACCAAGAGACTCAGTACTTC	CSTGRRGRHQETQYF
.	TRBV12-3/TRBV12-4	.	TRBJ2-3	TGTGCCAGAAGCCGGATAGCGCGAGGTGGCACAGATACGCAGTATTTT	CARSRIARGGTDTQYF
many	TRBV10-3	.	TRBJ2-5	TGTGCCATCAGCCGGTACCAAGAGACCCAGTACTTC	CAISRYQETQYF
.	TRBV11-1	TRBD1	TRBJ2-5	TGTGCCAGCTGCTTAGACGCCCTCAGGACAGGGCGAGAGACCCAGAACTTC	CASCLDALRTGRETQNF
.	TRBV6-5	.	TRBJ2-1	TGTGCCAGCAGTTACTCGATCTGGGGATTAGCGCTCAATGAGCAGTTCTTC	CASSYSIWGLALNEQFF
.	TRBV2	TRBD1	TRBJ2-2	TGTGCCAGCAGCAAAGGACAGGCCAGGGAGCTGTTTTTT	CASSKGQARELFF
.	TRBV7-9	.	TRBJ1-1	TGTGCCATCAGCTTAGGAGTCAAAGGGTCGACGGTTTTCTTT	CAISLGVKGSTVFF
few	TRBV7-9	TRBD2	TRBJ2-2	TGTGCCAGCAGCTTCCTACTCGGACTAGCGGGAGCGACCGGGGAGCTGTTTTTT	CASSFLLGLAGATGELFF
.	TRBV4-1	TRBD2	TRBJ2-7	TGCGCCATCAGCCAATATAGGCTTAGCGGGGCCTCCTACGAGCAGTACTTC	CAISQYRLSGASYEQYF
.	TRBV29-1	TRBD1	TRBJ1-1	TGCAGCGGCGGACAGGGACAAGTGGCCTCTGAAGCTTTATTT	CSGGQGQVASEALF
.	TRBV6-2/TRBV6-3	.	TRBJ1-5	TGTGCCAATGCTGCGGGACCGGGTAATCAGCCCCAGCACTTT	CANAAGPGNQPQHF
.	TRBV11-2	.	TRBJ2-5	TGTGCCAGCATCTTAGCTCGACAGTGGGCAGGGGCCCAGTACTTC	CASILARQWAGAQYF
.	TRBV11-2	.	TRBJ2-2	TGTGCCAGCAATTTAGGTTACGGGGAGCTGTTTTTT	CASNLGYGELFF
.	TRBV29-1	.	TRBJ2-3	TGCAGTGTTGAAGCCTGGACAGCAGAAACGCAGTATTTT	CSVEAWTAETQYF
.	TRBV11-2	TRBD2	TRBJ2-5	TGTGCCGGTAGGGGACTAGCGGGAGGCCTGGAGACCCAGTACTTC	CAGRGLAGGLETQYF
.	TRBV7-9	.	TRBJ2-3	TGTACCAGCAGCTCCCTCGGGCGTCAAGACACGCAGTATTTT	CTSSSLGRQDTQYF
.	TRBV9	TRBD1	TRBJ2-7	TGTGCCAGCAGCGGGGGGACAGGGGAAGAGCAGTACTTC	CASSGGTGEEQYF
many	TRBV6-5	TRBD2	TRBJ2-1	TGTGCCAGCAGCCGACTAGCGGGAGTAAGGAATGAGCAGTTCTTC	CASSRLAGVRNEQFF
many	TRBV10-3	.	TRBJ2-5	TGTGCCACCAAAGGGGGACCCGAAGAGACCCAGTACTTC	CATKGGPEETQYF
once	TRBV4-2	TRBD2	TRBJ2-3	TGTGCCAGCAGCCCCGGACTAGCTGGGGAGTTCACAGATACGCAGTATTTT	CASSPGLAGEFTDTQYF
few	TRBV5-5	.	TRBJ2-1	TGTGCCAGCAGCTTGGTCCTAACGGAGCAGTTCTTC	CASSLVLTEQFF
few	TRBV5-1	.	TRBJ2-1	TGCGCCAGCAGCTTGGGACTAGTGGAAACCAATGAGCAGTTCTTC	CASSLGLVETNEQFF
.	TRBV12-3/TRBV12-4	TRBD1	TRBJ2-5	TGTGCCAGCAGTTTACTGGACAGGGATGAGACCCACTACTTC	CASSLLDRDETHYF
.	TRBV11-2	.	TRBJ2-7	TGTGCCAACAGCTTAGATTCTAGCGACACCTACGAGCAGTACTTC	CANSLDSSDTYEQYF
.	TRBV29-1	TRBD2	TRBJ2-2	TGCAGCGCCGTAGCGGGCTCGGTGAACACCGGGGAGCTGTTATTT	CSAVAGSVNTGELLF
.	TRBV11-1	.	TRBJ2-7	TGTGCCAGCAGTGTCACCGGGATGGGGTTTTACGTGCAGTACTTC	CASSVTGMGFYVQYF
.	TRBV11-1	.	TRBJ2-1	TGTGCCAGCAGCTTAGGGAGGACAAGCTACAATGAGCAGTTCTTC	CASSLGRTSYNEQFF
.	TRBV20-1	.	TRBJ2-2	TGCAGTGCTAGTCCTTACGGGGGAGTGACCAGGGAGCTGTTTTTT	CSASPYGGVTRELFF
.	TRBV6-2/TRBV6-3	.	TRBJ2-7	TGTACCAGCTGTTACCGCGATAGGGCGTCGGGTTCCTACGAGCAATACTTC	CTSCYRDRASGSYEQYF
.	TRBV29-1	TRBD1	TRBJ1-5	TGCAACGCTGGAGGGACAGGGAACCAGCCCCAGCATTTT	CNAGGTGNQPQHF
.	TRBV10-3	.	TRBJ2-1	TGTGCCATCAGTGACAGTACTCGCGATGGAGAGCAGTTCTTC	CAISDSTRDGEQFF
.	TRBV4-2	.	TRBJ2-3	TGTGCCAGCAGTCGTCGAGAGGGGCCGGGAACTGATACGCAGTATTTT	CASSRREGPGTDTQYF
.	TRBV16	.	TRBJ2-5	TGTGCCTGTAGAGCGTCAAGGGACGAGACACAGTACTTC	CACRASRDETQYF